What follows are 3 T cell receptor beta chains derived from one specimen sequenced in a study of blood T cells in healthy people across ages. PCR was performed a second time for about 7 to 11 cycles using a sample-barcoded 5' primer and a J-beta primer mix. TCRdb re-derived calls from the 5' RACE reads in MiXCR, one entry per CDR3 protein. The table has about a million distinct CDR3 sequences, roughly 51% seen once. Material for sequencing was blood. The receptors come from an older woman in good health.

The chain carries TRBV28 and TRBJ2-3; possibly TRBD1 for D (6 bases). The ends were cut back, 7 bases at V and 5 bases at J, with 19 bases in the middle. Per the germline V gene, CDR1 is MDHEN and CDR2 is SYDVKM. The CDR3 loop spans 15 amino acids. The CDR3 bases are TGTGCCAGCAAGCATTTGGACAGAGAATTAGATACGCAGTATTTT. Its translation is CASKHLDRELDTQYF.

There are a few counts of this clonotype. J is TRBJ2-5 and V is TRBV12-3 or TRBV12-4; D is unclear. V shed 2 bases and J shed 6 bases, with 19 bases lying between them. The CDR3 loop spans 16 amino acids. The CDR3 DNA sequence: TGTGCCAGCAGTTTACCGGGCTCGGAACGAAGGAAGACCCAGTACTTC. Translation gives CASSLPGSERRKTQYF.

The rearrangement links TRBV12-3 or TRBV12-4 to TRBJ2-1, with D unclear. The CDR3 is 15 amino acids. V lost 6 bases to trimming and J lost 4 bases, with 16 bases between them. This CDR3 reads CASSPSNRPYNEQFF. CDR3 sequence (DNA): TGTGCCAGCAGCCCAAGTAACCGCCCTTACAATGAGCAGTTCTTC.